This section outlines one T cell receptor beta chain sequence together with its context. Data came from immunoSEQ multiplex PCR; TCRdb stores just in-frame clones and leaves some out. The profile shows about 340,000 clones, less than 75% of them singletons. Germline V gene lookup returns CDR1 SGHTA and CDR2 FQGNSA. Germline trimming cut 2 bases from V and 2 bases from J; bases unmatched to any gene: 6. There are 16 residues in the CDR3. This sample was included in a study of shared clonotypes between healthy human individuals. Overall study context: Plates per donor: three CD4 naive, three CD4 memory, two CD8 naive, one CD8 memory.

The clonotype was recovered from a man in his thirties or forties in good health. V usage is TRBV7-2 and J usage is TRBJ2-7, with TRBD2 matching 10 bases. The sequenced material came from memory CD4+ T cells sorted from blood. Described subset: CD45RA-negative fraction. The CDR3 DNA sequence: TGTGCCAGCAGCTTACTTAGCGGGAGGTCCGCCTACGAGCAGTACTTC. It is translated as CASSLLSGRSAYEQYF.